This T cell receptor beta chain is drawn from a study of molecular identifiers for immune sequencing clone quantification. Whole-study context: RNA, taken in replicates from 20,000 or 100,000 naive CD8 cells, was split five ways, with four sequenced. Study outcomes and limitations: Shared barcodes on identical TCR molecules could underestimate the sizes of highly expanded clones.

This clonotype has only one observation. The target antigen is unknown. A read error is possible here, since a much larger clone lies one base away. Each CDR3 protein gets one entry after TCRdb re-called the PCR reads with MiXCR. The sample includes approximately 320,000 distinct CDR3 sequences, roughly a quarter of them seen just once. Material: naive CD8+ T cells from blood, with Jurkat cell RNA spiked in. The subset: FACS-sorted CD8+CD4-CCR7+CD45RA+ naive T cells. This sequence was found in a human donor in good health. Some libraries in this study had Jurkat cell RNA spiked in.

The CDR3 loop is CAWSDSGLSYEQYF. DNA of the CDR3: TGTGCCTGGTCGGACAGTGGCTTATCCTACGAGCAGTACTTC. V gene TRBV30 combines with J gene TRBJ2-7, with D possibly TRBD1 on 6 matching bases. The CDR3 is 14 residues long. The V end lost 5 bases, the J end lost 1 base, and 15 bases lay between the germline ends. CDR1 is GTSNPN, CDR2 SVGIG, per germline (reference sequence).